Presented here are 29 T cell receptor beta chains from one specimen sequenced in a study of molecular identifiers for immune sequencing clone quantification. TCRdb reanalysed the PCR reads using MiXCR and keeps one entry per CDR3 protein. The sample yields under 800,000 distinct CDR3 sequences, about 25% seen once. The source material was naive CD8+ T cells from blood, with Jurkat cell RNA spiked in. Subset of the sample: FACS-sorted CD8+CD4-CCR7+CD45RA+ naive T cells. The receptors stem from a human donor in good health. Some libraries in this study had Jurkat cell RNA spiked in.

Only one count was recorded for this clonotype. The CDR3 loop is CASSLSSLGQGAYEQYF. The CDR3 DNA reads as TGTGCCAGCAGTTTATCGTCCCTAGGACAGGGGGCCTACGAGCAGTACTTC. V and J are TRBV27 and TRBJ2-7, with 10 bases lining up with TRBD1. V gave up 0 bases and J gave up 2 bases; unmatched junction bases: 7. The CDR3 runs 17 residues. From germline, CDR1 is MNHEY and CDR2 SMNVEV (reference sequence).

This clonotype was detected many times. The chain uses TRBV7-2 and TRBJ2-7; D call uncertain. V was pared by 1 base and J by 4 bases, with 5 bases between. The CDR3 is 12 residues long. The germline V gene has CDR1 SGHTA and CDR2 FQGNSA. CDR3 sequence: CASSLERYEQYF. In nucleotides, the CDR3 is TGTGCCAGCAGCTTAGAGAGGTACGAGCAGTACTTC.

Worth noting for this clonotype: Likely a read error: the CDR3 ends without its conserved phenylalanine or tryptophan. CDR3 in DNA: TGTGCCAGCAGCTACACCGGGACAGGGTTGAACACTGAAGCTTTCTCT. Protein product: CASSYTGTGLNTEAFS. The chain uses TRBV7-2 and TRBJ1-1; the match to TRBD1 covers 9 bases. Germline V gene sequence: CDR1 SGHTA, CDR2 FQGNSA. This CDR3 is built from 16 residues. With V trimmed by 4 bases and J by 0 bases, 6 bases remained unmatched.

Turning to this clonotype: A much larger clone is a single base away; this may be a read error. The chain couples TRBV9 to TRBJ1-1; TRBD1 agrees at 8 bases. From germline, CDR1 is SGDLS and CDR2 YYNGEE. This CDR3 region has 13 residues. CDR3 coding DNA: TGTGCCAGCAGTACAGGGGGAGAAACTGAAGCTATCTTT. It yields the protein CASSTGGETEAIF.

The gene calls are TRBV12-3 or TRBV12-4 and TRBJ1-2, with D unresolved. V lost 1 base, J lost 2 bases, and 8 bases lay in between. This CDR3 has 14 amino acids. CDR3 region: CASSLGLWNYGYTF. CDR3 sequence (DNA): TGTGCCAGCAGTTTAGGCCTTTGGAACTATGGCTACACCTTC.

This clonotype was seen only a few times. The V and J genes are TRBV14 and TRBJ1-1; 8 bases match TRBD1. CDR1 is SGHDN, CDR2 FVKESK, per germline. V was pared by 1 base and J by 5 bases, with 12 bases of the junction left unmatched. There are 17 residues in the CDR3. The CDR3 DNA follows: TGTGCCAGCAGCCAAGCTCAAGGACAGGGAAGAGGAACTGAAGCTTTCTTT. Protein sequence: CASSQAQGQGRGTEAFF.

The chain is built from TRBV7-9 and TRBJ2-3, with D possibly TRBD2 on 6 matching bases. The length of the CDR3 is 15 residues. Per germline, CDR1 SEHNR and CDR2 FQNEAQ (reference sequence). Trimming removed 9 bases at V and 2 bases at J, with 18 bases between. The CDR3 here is CASVADYRVTDTQYF. The CDR3 DNA reads TGTGCCAGTGTAGCGGACTATAGGGTCACAGATACGCAGTATTTT.

This clonotype was observed many times. J is TRBJ1-5 and V is TRBV19; possible D gene TRBD1, 5 bases. The CDR3 loop spans 17 amino acids. CDR1 and CDR2 from the germline V gene are LNHDA and SQIVND (reference sequence). The ends were cut back, 7 bases at V and 1 base at J, with 20 bases in the middle. Here the CDR3 reads CASTPVGVGVSNQPQHF. CDR3 coding DNA: TGTGCCAGTACCCCAGTGGGGGTGGGGGTGAGCAATCAGCCCCAGCATTTT.

A remark on this clonotype: As the CDR3 is not closed by the conserved phenylalanine or tryptophan, this likely results from a read error. The gene calls are TRBV7-2 and TRBJ2-3; possibly TRBD2 for D (6 bases). Germline V gene lookup returns CDR1 SGHTA and CDR2 FQGNSA. Trimming took off 4 bases at V and 2 bases at J, with 7 bases between the two ends. The CDR3 length is 13 residues. The CDR3 sequence is CASSWDSTDTQYY. The CDR3 DNA reads as TGTGCCAGCAGCTGGGACTCCACAGATACGCAGTATTAT.

Ten or more counts support this clonotype. The chain links TRBV5-6 to TRBJ1-1; D remains unclear. Trimming pared 8 bases from V and 1 base from J, leaving 12 bases between. The CDR3 covers 13 residues. Germline lookup yields CDR1 SGHDT and CDR2 YYEEEE. The CDR3 nucleotides read TGTGCCAGTAACGACGCAGGGAACACTGAAGCTTTCTTT. Translation gives CASNDAGNTEAFF. Looking up the rest from reference TRBV5-6 and TRBJ1-1 gives the full variable domain: DAGVTQSPTHLIKTRGQQVTLRCSPKSGHDTVSWYQQALGQGPQFIFQYYEEEERQRGNFPDRFSGHQFPNYSSELNVNALLLGDSALYLCASNDAGNTEAFFGQGTRLTVV.

The genes are TRBV9 and TRBJ2-7; 11 bases are a match to TRBD2. This CDR3 spans 15 amino acids. With 4 bases clipped from V and 5 bases from J, the junction kept 8 bases outside the gene matches. Germline CDR1 and CDR2: SGDLS and YYNGEE. The CDR3 region has the DNA TGTGCCAGCAGCTTGCGACTAGCGGGATTTCACGAGCAGTACTTC. Its protein product is CASSLRLAGFHEQYF.

The V gene is TRBV3-1, the J gene TRBJ2-7; 7 bases line up with TRBD1. The CDR3 runs 16 residues. The germline CDR1 and CDR2 sequences are LGHDT and YNNKEL (reference sequence). V shed 2 bases and J 6 bases; nucleotides not matched to a gene: 13. In nucleotides, the CDR3 is TGTGCCAGCAGCCAATGGTCTGGGACAGAAAACTTCGAGCAGTACTTC. This translates into CASSQWSGTENFEQYF.

On this clonotype itself: A junction boundary mismatches the germline segment, possibly from a read error. The J gene is TRBJ2-3, the V gene TRBV7-2; the match to TRBD2 covers 7 bases. This CDR3 is built from 14 residues. CDR1 is SGHTA, CDR2 FQGNSA, per germline. The CDR3, as DNA: TGTGCCAGCGGCTTCGGTAGCGGGACAGATACGCAGTATTTT. Translated, it gives CASGFGSGTDTQYF.

A few counts support this clonotype. The CDR3 nucleotides are TGTGCCAGCAGCCGCGGGTACCAGTACAATGAGCAGTTCTTC. Amino acid sequence: CASSRGYQYNEQFF. The V and J genes are TRBV27 and TRBJ2-1; tentative D call: TRBD2 (5 bases). This CDR3 is built from 14 residues. Trimming removed 6 bases from V and 4 bases from J, with 13 bases in between. The V gene's germline CDR1 is MNHEY and CDR2 SMNVEV (reference sequence).

Ten or more counts support this clonotype. The chain has TRBV5-1 and TRBJ2-2, with 7 bases identical to TRBD1. CDR3 length: 13 residues. V lost 6 bases, J lost 4 bases, and 3 bases stayed unmatched. CDR1 and CDR2 from the germline V gene are SGHRS and YFSETQ. CDR3 region: CASKAGGTGELFF. The CDR3 nucleotides read TGCGCCAGCAAGGCAGGGGGCACCGGGGAGCTGTTTTTT.

In this sample, this clonotype turned up many times. The genes are TRBV7-6 and TRBJ2-3; D tentatively reads TRBD1 or TRBD2 (6 bases each). The CDR3 runs 16 residues. V was clipped by 5 bases and J by 1 base, with 16 bases between them. Germline assignment: CDR1 SGHVS and CDR2 FNYEAQ. CDR3 in DNA: TGTGCCAGCAGCCCAAGTGGGGGCGGGGGCACAGATACGCAGTATTTT. The encoded protein is CASSPSGGGGTDTQYF. Supplemented by reference TRBV7-6 and TRBJ2-3, the full variable domain reads GAGVSQSPRYKVTKRGQDVALRCDPISGHVSLYWYRQALGQGPEFLTYFNYEAQQDKSGLPNDRFSAERPEGSISTLTIQRTEQRDSAMYRCASSPSGGGGTDTQYFGPGTRLTVL.

The CDR3 nucleotides are TGTGCCAGCAGTCCCCTATTGACAACCACAGGCTCTGGGGCCAACGTCCTGACTTTC. Protein: CASSPLLTTTGSGANVLTF. The chain uses TRBV27 and TRBJ2-6, with a possible D match to TRBD1 (5 bases). The CDR3 runs 19 residues. The germline CDR1 and CDR2 sequences are MNHEY and SMNVEV (reference sequence). Deletions cut 5 bases from V and 0 bases from J, with 20 bases between.

This clonotype occurred a few times. This chain links TRBV27 with TRBJ1-2, with a possible D match to TRBD1 (6 bases). There are 14 residues in the CDR3. Germline-derived CDR1 and CDR2 are MNHEY and SMNVEV (reference sequence). V was pared by 2 bases and J by 5 bases, with 12 bases between. The chain's CDR3 is CASSLNGGEYGYTF. As DNA, the CDR3 is TGTGCCAGCAGTTTAAATGGGGGCGAGTATGGCTACACCTTC.

In its sample, this clonotype was seen many times. The chain is built from TRBV5-4 and TRBJ2-4, with TRBD1 identical over 9 bases. Germline CDR1 reads SGHNT; CDR2 reads YYREEE (reference sequence). This CDR3 has 18 residues. The junction had 11 bases not matched to a gene; V was cut back by 4 bases and J by 0 bases. CDR3 DNA: TGTGCCAGCAGCCTAGGACAGGGGCCAGAACTAGCCAAAAACATTCAGTACTTC. Translation: CASSLGQGPELAKNIQYF.

The V call is TRBV4-3, the J call TRBJ1-6; D possibly corresponds to TRBD1 (5 bases). This CDR3 contains 15 residues. Germline V gene sequence: CDR1 LGHNA, CDR2 YSLEER. Trimming removed 4 bases from V and 10 bases from J, with 17 bases in between. CDR3 sequence: CASSLGTSTGSPLHF. The DNA of the CDR3 is TGCGCCAGCAGCCTTGGGACCTCGACGGGATCACCCCTCCACTTT.

About this clonotype itself: Given a much more abundant clone one base away, this may be a read error. The conserved final phenylalanine or tryptophan is absent from the CDR3, which likely points to a read error. CDR3 nucleotides: TGCGCCAGCAGCCGAGGCCTTACAGGGGTTCTGAACACTGAAGCTTTCTTA. Translation gives CASSRGLTGVLNTEAFL. V gene TRBV4-1 combines with J gene TRBJ1-1, with 7 bases that match TRBD1. After removal of 4 bases from V and 0 bases from J, the junction contained 11 bases not matched to a gene. The germline gives CDR1 MGHRA, CDR2 YSYEKL. The CDR3 has 17 amino acids.

This clonotype has ten or more counts. V usage is TRBV12-3 or TRBV12-4 and J usage is TRBJ1-1; no firm D call. This CDR3 has 14 amino acids. The V and J ends lost 1 base and 5 bases respectively, with 11 bases between them. CDR3 coding DNA: TGTGCCAGCAGTTTAGGGCGGAGCGGAACTGAAGCTTTCTTT. It is translated as CASSLGRSGTEAFF.

This clonotype occurred a few times. The V call is TRBV5-6, the J call TRBJ1-5, with a possible D match to TRBD1 (5 bases). This CDR3 is 17 amino acids long. Deletions cut 3 bases from V and 1 base from J, with 17 bases between. The V gene's germline CDR1 is SGHDT and CDR2 YYEEEE. The CDR3 loop reads CASSSRGEGPSNQPQHF. In nucleotides, the CDR3 is TGTGCCAGCAGCTCCCGGGGCGAGGGGCCGAGCAATCAGCCCCAGCATTTT.

In this sample, this clonotype turned up many times. The CDR3 loop reads CASSLAGLTQPQHF. CDR3 coding DNA: TGTGCCAGCAGCTTAGCGGGGCTGACTCAGCCCCAGCATTTT. V is TRBV7-9 and J is TRBJ1-5, with D possibly being TRBD1 (5 bases). Germline values: CDR1 SEHNR, CDR2 FQNEAQ (reference sequence). V was cut by 0 bases and J by 6 bases, with 9 bases left in between. This CDR3 contains 14 residues.

There are many counts of this clonotype. This chain joins TRBV6-5 and TRBJ1-2, with D possibly matching TRBD1 (5 bases). Trimming removed 0 bases at V and 5 bases at J, with 7 bases between. Germline CDR1 MNHEY, CDR2 SVGAGI. The CDR3 length is 13 residues. The CDR3 region is CASSYSPGYGYTF. The CDR3 DNA reads TGTGCCAGCAGTTACTCGCCAGGGTATGGCTACACCTTC.

There are a few counts of this clonotype. The chain combines TRBV29-1 with TRBJ2-1; D not resolved. The CDR3 has 14 residues. Per the germline V gene, CDR1 is SQVTM and CDR2 is ANQGSEA. Trimming took off 0 bases at V and 7 bases at J, with 13 bases between the two ends. The CDR3 sequence: CSVEDHRDWNEQFF. Written as DNA, the CDR3 is TGCAGCGTTGAAGATCATAGGGATTGGAATGAGCAGTTCTTC.

This clonotype showed up many times. The chain links TRBV12-3 or TRBV12-4 to TRBJ1-1; 7 nucleotides agree with TRBD1. This CDR3 is 15 amino acids long. The V gene end was trimmed by 2 bases and the J gene end by 8 bases; junction bases not matched to a gene: 11. The CDR3 sequence: CASSLTRAGGSEAFF. The CDR3, as DNA: TGTGCCAGCAGTTTAACTCGGGCAGGGGGAAGCGAAGCTTTCTTT.

CDR3 in amino acids: CASSYLGPNEQYF. The CDR3 DNA reads TGTGCCAGCAGTTACCTGGGGCCCAACGAGCAGTACTTC. The V call is TRBV6-5, the J call TRBJ2-7; D might be TRBD1 (5 bases). This CDR3 comprises 13 residues. Trimming pared 2 bases from V and 5 bases from J, leaving 10 bases between. CDR1 and CDR2 (germline): MNHEY, SVGAGI.

There are many counts of this clonotype. The chain is built from TRBV7-9 and TRBJ1-4; a weak D match, TRBD1 (5 bases). V lost 2 bases to trimming and J lost 0 bases, with 13 bases between them. The CDR3 totals 17 residues. The germline V gene encodes CDR1 SEHNR and CDR2 FQNEAQ (reference sequence). The CDR3 loop reads CASSLSPGTPTNEKLFF. The CDR3 nucleotides read TGTGCCAGCAGCTTAAGCCCAGGGACCCCAACTAATGAAAAACTGTTTTTT.